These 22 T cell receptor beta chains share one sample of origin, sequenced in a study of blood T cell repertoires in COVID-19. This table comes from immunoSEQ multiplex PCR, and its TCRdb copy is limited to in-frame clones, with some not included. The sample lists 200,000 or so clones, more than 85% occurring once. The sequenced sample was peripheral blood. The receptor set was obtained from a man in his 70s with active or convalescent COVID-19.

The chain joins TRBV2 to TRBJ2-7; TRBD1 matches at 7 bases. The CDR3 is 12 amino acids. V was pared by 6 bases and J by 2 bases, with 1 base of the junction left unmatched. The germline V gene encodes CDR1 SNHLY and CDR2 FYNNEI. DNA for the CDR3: TGTGCCAGCAGCGGGACAGCCTACGAGCAGTACTTC. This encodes CASSGTAYEQYF.

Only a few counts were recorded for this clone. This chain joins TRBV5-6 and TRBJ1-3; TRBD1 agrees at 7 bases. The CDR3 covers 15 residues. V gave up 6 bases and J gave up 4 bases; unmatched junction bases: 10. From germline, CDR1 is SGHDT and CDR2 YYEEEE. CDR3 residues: CASTQNTGVGNTIYF. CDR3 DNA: TGTGCCAGCACCCAAAACACAGGGGTCGGAAACACCATATATTTT.

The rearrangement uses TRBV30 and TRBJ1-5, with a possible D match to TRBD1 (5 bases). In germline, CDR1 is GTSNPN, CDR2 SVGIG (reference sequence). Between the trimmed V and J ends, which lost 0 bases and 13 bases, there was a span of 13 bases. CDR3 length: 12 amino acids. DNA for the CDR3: TGTGCCTGGAGTGTAAGGGGACTGGAACAGCATTTT. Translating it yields CAWSVRGLEQHF.

The CDR3 coding sequence is TGTGCCAGCAGTTTTATAGCCAGACCCTACGAGCAGTACTTC. It yields the protein CASSFIARPYEQYF. This chain connects TRBV28 to TRBJ2-7; D is unresolved. Trimming cost V 3 bases and J 2 bases, with 11 bases left between them. From germline, CDR1 is MDHEN and CDR2 SYDVKM. This CDR3 has 14 residues.

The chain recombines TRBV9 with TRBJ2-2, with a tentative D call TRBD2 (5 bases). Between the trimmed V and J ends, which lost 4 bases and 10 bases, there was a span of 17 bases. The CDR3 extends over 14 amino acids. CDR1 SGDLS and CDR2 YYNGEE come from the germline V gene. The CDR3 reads CASSPPYGLAELFF. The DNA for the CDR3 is TGTGCCAGCAGCCCCCCTTACGGGCTAGCGGAGCTGTTTTTT.

The CDR3 here is CASSPPGRGNEKLFF. The DNA for the CDR3 is TGTGCCAGCAGCCCCCCCGGCAGGGGAAATGAAAAACTGTTTTTT. This chain links TRBV7-9 with TRBJ1-4, with D possibly TRBD1 on 6 matching bases. The CDR3 loop spans 15 amino acids. The ends were cut back, 5 bases at V and 5 bases at J, with 15 bases in the middle. Germline CDR1 is SEHNR and CDR2 is FQNEAQ (reference sequence).

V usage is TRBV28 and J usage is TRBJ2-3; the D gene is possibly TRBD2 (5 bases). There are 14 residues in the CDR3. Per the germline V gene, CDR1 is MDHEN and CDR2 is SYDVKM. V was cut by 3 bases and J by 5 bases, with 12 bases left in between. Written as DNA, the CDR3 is TGTGCCAGCAGTTTTTCCCCGGGGTTAGATACGCAGTATTTT. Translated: CASSFSPGLDTQYF.

The CDR3, as DNA: TGTGCCAGCAGTGACAGGACAGGAGGTGAAAAACTGTTTTTT. Translating it yields CASSDRTGGEKLFF. The V gene is TRBV2, the J gene TRBJ1-4, with TRBD1 matching 7 bases. CDR1 and CDR2 from the germline V gene are SNHLY and FYNNEI. The CDR3 is 14 amino acids. The junction had 5 bases not matched to a gene; V was cut back by 3 bases and J by 7 bases.

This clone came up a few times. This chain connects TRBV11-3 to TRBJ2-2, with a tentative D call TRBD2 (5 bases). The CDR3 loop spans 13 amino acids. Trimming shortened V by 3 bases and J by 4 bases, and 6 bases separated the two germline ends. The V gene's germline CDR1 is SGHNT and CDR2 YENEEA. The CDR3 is CASSFEGTGELFF. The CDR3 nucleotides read TGTGCCAGCAGCTTTGAGGGCACCGGGGAGCTGTTTTTT.

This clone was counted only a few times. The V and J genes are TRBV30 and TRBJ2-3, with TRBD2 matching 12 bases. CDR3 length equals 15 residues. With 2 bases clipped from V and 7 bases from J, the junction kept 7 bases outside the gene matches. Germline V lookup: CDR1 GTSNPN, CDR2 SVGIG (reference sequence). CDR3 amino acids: CAWSRASGGAYTQYF. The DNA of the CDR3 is TGTGCCTGGAGTCGGGCTAGCGGGGGGGCCTATACGCAGTATTTT.

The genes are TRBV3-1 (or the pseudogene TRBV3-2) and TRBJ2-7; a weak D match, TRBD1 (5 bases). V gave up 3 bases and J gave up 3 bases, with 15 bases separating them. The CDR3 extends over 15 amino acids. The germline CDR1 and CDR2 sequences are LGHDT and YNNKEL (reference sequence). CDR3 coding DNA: TGTGCCAGCAGCCAGGTCGCAGGGCTTGGCTACGAGCAGTACTTC. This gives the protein CASSQVAGLGYEQYF.

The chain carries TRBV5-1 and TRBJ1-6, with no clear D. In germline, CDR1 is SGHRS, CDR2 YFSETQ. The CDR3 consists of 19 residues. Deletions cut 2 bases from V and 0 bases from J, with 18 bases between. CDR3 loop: CASSFSPGKRNSYNSPLHF. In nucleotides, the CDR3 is TGCGCCAGCAGCTTTAGCCCCGGGAAAAGAAACTCCTATAATTCACCCCTCCACTTT.

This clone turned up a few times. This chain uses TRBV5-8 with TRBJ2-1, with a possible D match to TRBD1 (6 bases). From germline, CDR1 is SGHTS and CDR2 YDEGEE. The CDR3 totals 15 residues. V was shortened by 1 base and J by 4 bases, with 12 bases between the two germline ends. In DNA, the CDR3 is TGTGCCAGCAGCTTGACAGGGCGATCATACAATGAGCAGTTCTTC. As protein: CASSLTGRSYNEQFF.

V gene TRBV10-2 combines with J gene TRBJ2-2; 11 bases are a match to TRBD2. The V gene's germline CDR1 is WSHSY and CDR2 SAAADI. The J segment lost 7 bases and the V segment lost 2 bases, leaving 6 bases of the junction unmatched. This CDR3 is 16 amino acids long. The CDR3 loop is CASSEASGRRNGELFF. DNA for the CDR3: TGCGCCAGCAGTGAGGCTAGCGGGAGGAGGAACGGGGAGCTGTTTTTT.

Here the CDR3 reads CASSHLTGEATEAFF. The CDR3 coding sequence is TGTGCCAGCAGCCACCTCACAGGGGAAGCGACTGAAGCTTTCTTT. This chain links TRBV14 with TRBJ1-1; 7 positions match TRBD1. The CDR3 is 15 amino acids. Trimming took 3 bases from V and 5 from J; bases not matched to a gene: 9. CDR1 and CDR2 from the germline V gene are SGHDN and FVKESK.

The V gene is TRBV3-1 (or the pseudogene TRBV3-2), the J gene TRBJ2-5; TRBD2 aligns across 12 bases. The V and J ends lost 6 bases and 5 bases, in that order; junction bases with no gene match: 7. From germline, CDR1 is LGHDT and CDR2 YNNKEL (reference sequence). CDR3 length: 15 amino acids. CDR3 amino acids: CASRVTSGSWETQYF. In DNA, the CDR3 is TGTGCCAGCAGGGTGACTAGCGGGAGTTGGGAGACCCAGTACTTC.

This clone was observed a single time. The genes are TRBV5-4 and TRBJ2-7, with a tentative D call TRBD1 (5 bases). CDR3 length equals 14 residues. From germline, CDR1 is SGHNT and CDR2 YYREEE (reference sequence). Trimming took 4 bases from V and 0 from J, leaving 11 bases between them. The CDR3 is CASSVARASYEQYF. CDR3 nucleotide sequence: TGTGCCAGCAGCGTGGCCAGGGCCTCCTACGAGCAGTACTTC. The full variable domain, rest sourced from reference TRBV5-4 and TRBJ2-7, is ETGVTQSPTHLIKTRGQQVTLRCSSQSGHNTVSWYQQALGQGPQFIFQYYREEENGRGNFPPRFSGLQFPNYSSELNVNALELDDSALYLCASSVARASYEQYFGPGTRLTVT.

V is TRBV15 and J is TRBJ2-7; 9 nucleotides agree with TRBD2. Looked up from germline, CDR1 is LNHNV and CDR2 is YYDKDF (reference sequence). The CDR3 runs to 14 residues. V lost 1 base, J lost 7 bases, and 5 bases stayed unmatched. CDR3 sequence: CATSRGGTSTEQYF. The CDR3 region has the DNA TGTGCCACCAGCAGAGGTGGGACTAGCACTGAGCAGTACTTC.

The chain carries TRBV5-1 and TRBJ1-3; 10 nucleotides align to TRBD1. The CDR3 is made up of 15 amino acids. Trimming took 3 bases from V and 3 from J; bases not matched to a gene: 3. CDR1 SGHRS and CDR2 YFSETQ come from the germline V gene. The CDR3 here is CASSSGTGDGNTIYF. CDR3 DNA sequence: TGCGCCAGCAGCTCCGGGACAGGGGATGGAAACACCATATATTTT.

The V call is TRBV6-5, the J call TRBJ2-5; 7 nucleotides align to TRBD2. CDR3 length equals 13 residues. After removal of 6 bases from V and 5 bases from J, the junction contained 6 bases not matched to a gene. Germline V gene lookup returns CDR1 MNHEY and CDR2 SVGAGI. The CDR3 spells CASSTQGGETQYF. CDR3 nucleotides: TGTGCCAGCAGCACCCAGGGAGGGGAGACCCAGTACTTC.

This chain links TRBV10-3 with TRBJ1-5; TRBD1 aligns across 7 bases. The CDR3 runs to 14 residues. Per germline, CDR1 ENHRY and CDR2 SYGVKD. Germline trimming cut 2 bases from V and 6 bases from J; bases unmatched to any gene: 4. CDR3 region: CAISEGRTGQPQHF. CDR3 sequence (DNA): TGTGCCATCAGTGAGGGCCGGACAGGTCAGCCCCAGCATTTT.

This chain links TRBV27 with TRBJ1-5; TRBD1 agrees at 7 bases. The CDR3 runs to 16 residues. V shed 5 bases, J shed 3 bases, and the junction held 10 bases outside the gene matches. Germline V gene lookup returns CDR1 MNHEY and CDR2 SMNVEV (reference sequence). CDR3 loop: CASSRGRGQNNQPQHF. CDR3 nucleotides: TGTGCCAGCAGTAGAGGACGGGGACAGAACAATCAGCCCCAGCATTTT.